A single sample is the source of the 9 T cell receptor beta chains below, sequenced in a study of T cells after yellow fever vaccination. TCRdb used MiXCR to reprocess the 5' RACE reads, holding one entry per CDR3 protein. The repertoire holds tens of thousands of distinct CDR3 sequences, with approximately 7% as singletons. The sample in question was CD8+ T cells sorted from PBMCs, obtained 5 to 6 days after the first yellow fever vaccination. The receptors here all came from a man younger than 30 who received the YFV17D yellow fever vaccine.

This clonotype turned up a few times. The chain couples TRBV12-3 or TRBV12-4 to TRBJ2-1; 10 nucleotides align to TRBD2. CDR3 length: 17 amino acids. V shed 3 bases, J shed 8 bases, and the junction held 13 bases outside the gene matches. CDR3 nucleotide sequence: TGTGCCAGCAGTTTTTTAGCGGGGGGTGGAACTAGGGATGAGCAGTTCTTC. Translating it yields CASSFLAGGGTRDEQFF.

This chain links TRBV7-8 with TRBJ2-6; a weak D match, TRBD2 (7 bases). Germline loops: CDR1 SGHVS, CDR2 FQNEAQ. The CDR3 sequence is 18 residues long. Trimming stripped 4 bases from V and 0 bases from J, with 16 bases between. DNA of the CDR3: TGTGCCAGCAGCTCCAGGGGCGGGGGCCTCTCTGGGGCCAACGTCCTGACTTTC. This encodes CASSSRGGGLSGANVLTF.

With respect to this clonotype: A read error is possible here, since a much larger clone lies one base away. The rearrangement uses TRBV21-1 and TRBJ2-6. TRBV21-1 counts as a pseudogene. The CDR3 has 15 amino acids. This CDR3 reads CANSTTPSGANVLTF. The CDR3 DNA sequence: TGTGCCAACAGCACTACTCCTTCTGGGGCCAACGTCCTGACTTTC.

The table lists this clonotype with a few counts. The CDR3 DNA sequence: TGTGCCTGGAGTCCCGCGGGACAGGGAGGCGGCTACACCTTC. It yields the protein CAWSPAGQGGGYTF. The chain links TRBV30 to TRBJ1-2; 9 nucleotides align to TRBD1. This CDR3 comprises 14 residues. V lost 2 bases, J lost 8 bases, and 9 bases stayed unmatched. The germline V gene encodes CDR1 GTSNPN and CDR2 SVGIG (reference sequence).

The chain joins TRBV4-1 to TRBJ1-1; no reliable D call. CDR1 is MGHRA and CDR2 is YSYEKL in the germline V gene. Trimming removed 6 bases from V and 6 bases from J, with 11 bases in between. There are 12 residues in the CDR3. CDR3 DNA: TGCGCCAGCAGTCCGAGCGGGTCTGAAGCTTTCTTT. This codes for CASSPSGSEAFF.

This clonotype has a count of ten or more. This sequence joins TRBV27 and TRBJ1-2; the D is unclear. V gave up 5 bases and J gave up 8 bases, with 15 bases separating them. The CDR3 is 13 amino acids. CDR1 and CDR2 (germline): MNHEY, SMNVEV (reference sequence). The CDR3 sequence: CASSPLAPGGYTF. CDR3 sequence (DNA): TGTGCCAGCAGTCCACTCGCCCCGGGGGGCTACACCTTC.

This clonotype showed up just a few times. The chain uses TRBV12-3 or TRBV12-4 and TRBJ1-2, with TRBD1 matching 7 bases. V gave up 7 bases and J gave up 4 bases; unmatched junction bases: 9. CDR3 size: 14 residues. The CDR3 spells CASTLGQEAYGYTF. For the CDR3, the DNA is TGTGCCAGCACCCTCGGACAGGAAGCCTATGGCTACACCTTC.

This clonotype was counted only a few times. The J gene is TRBJ2-7, the V gene TRBV6-5, with D possibly TRBD1 on 5 matching bases. From germline, CDR1 is MNHEY and CDR2 SVGAGI. Trimming pared 0 bases from V and 2 bases from J, leaving 17 bases between. The CDR3 loop spans 17 amino acids. This CDR3 reads CASSYSIISDSPYEQYV. The DNA of the CDR3 is TGTGCCAGCAGTTACTCGATAATTTCCGACAGTCCCTACGAGCAGTACGTC.

The genes are TRBV20-1 and TRBJ2-5, with 9 bases lining up with TRBD2. Per the germline V gene, CDR1 is DFQATT and CDR2 is SNEGSKA (reference sequence). The CDR3 has 15 residues. V lost 3 bases, J lost 2 bases, and 7 bases stayed unmatched. The CDR3 reads CSASVGLAAQETQYF. The CDR3 region has the DNA TGCAGTGCTAGCGTGGGACTAGCAGCTCAAGAGACCCAGTACTTC.